Listed here are 20 T cell receptor beta chains from one sample, sequenced in a study of cytomegalovirus exposure and HLA in healthy donors. A multiplex PCR was run with 60 Vbeta primers and 13 Jbeta primers. This table comes from immunoSEQ multiplex PCR, and its TCRdb copy is limited to in-frame clones, with some not included. The sample consists of fewer than 120,000 clones, over 60% of them appearing once. Sample: PBMCs. The source of these receptors is an older woman in good health and CMV-seropositive.

The chain recombines TRBV10-1 with TRBJ2-1; no clear D. The V gene lost 5 bases and the J gene lost 1 base, with 12 bases spanning the gap. Germline V CDR1 and CDR2: WNHNN, SYGVQD (reference sequence). This CDR3 is 15 amino acids long. In DNA, the CDR3 is TGCGCCAGCAGTCCGCCTACGCAATCCTACAATGAGCAGTTCTTC. As protein: CASSPPTQSYNEQFF.

The sample holds one count of this clone. This sequence joins TRBV28 and TRBJ1-2; the match to TRBD1 covers 9 bases. From germline, CDR1 is MDHEN and CDR2 SYDVKM. CDR3 length: 15 residues. J gave up 3 bases and V 7 bases, and 9 bases lay outside the gene matches. The CDR3 nucleotides are TGTGCCAGCATCGAGGGACAGGGTCGGGACTATGGCTACACCTTC. Protein product: CASIEGQGRDYGYTF.

The chain couples TRBV7-7 to TRBJ2-3; TRBD2 agrees at 8 bases. Germline lookup yields CDR1 SSHAT and CDR2 FNYEAQ (reference sequence). This CDR3 is 16 amino acids long. The V segment lost 5 bases and the J segment 2 bases; nucleotides outside the gene matches: 9. The CDR3 region is CASSNNLAGLTDTQYF. As DNA, the CDR3 is TGTGCCAGCAGCAATAATCTAGCGGGCCTCACAGATACGCAGTATTTT.

The rearrangement joins TRBV18 to TRBJ1-1, with D unclear. The germline V and J ends were trimmed by 4 bases and 4 bases, with 19 bases remaining between them. The CDR3 length is 16 residues. Germline CDR1 KGHSH, CDR2 LQKENI. This chain's CDR3 is CASSQTTRPSGTEAFF. Written as DNA, the CDR3 is TGTGCCAGCTCACAGACGACAAGGCCGTCTGGCACTGAAGCTTTCTTT.

This clone was found a few times. The V gene is TRBV5-1, the J gene TRBJ1-1, with D unclear. The V gene's germline CDR1 is SGHRS and CDR2 YFSETQ. Trimming took 5 bases from V and 5 from J, leaving 19 bases between them. The CDR3 length is 15 residues. The CDR3 sequence is CASSSQPRFTTEAFF. The CDR3 nucleotides read TGCGCCAGCAGTTCCCAACCCCGGTTTACGACTGAAGCTTTCTTT.

V is TRBV28 and J is TRBJ1-1; 7 positions agree with TRBD1. The CDR3 extends over 17 amino acids. Germline trimming cut 6 bases from V and 2 bases from J; bases unmatched to any gene: 15. The germline CDR1 and CDR2 sequences are MDHEN and SYDVKM. CDR3 sequence: CASRGYNQGVRNTEAFF. In nucleotides, the CDR3 is TGTGCCAGCAGGGGCTATAATCAGGGGGTCCGAAACACTGAAGCTTTCTTT.

This chain joins TRBV4-1 and TRBJ1-3, with a possible D match to TRBD1 (6 bases). CDR1 and CDR2 (germline): MGHRA, YSYEKL. The CDR3 is made up of 18 amino acids. Between the trimmed V and J ends, which lost 1 base and 0 bases, there was a span of 16 bases. The CDR3: CASSQGRHTGRSGNTIYF. In nucleotides, the CDR3 is TGCGCCAGCAGCCAAGGAAGACACACAGGGCGCTCTGGAAACACCATATATTTT.

This clone was observed once. This rearrangement joins TRBV4-1 to TRBJ1-2; 8 nucleotides match TRBD1. CDR1 is MGHRA and CDR2 is YSYEKL in the germline V gene. CDR3 size: 18 residues. V gave up 4 bases and J gave up 7 bases; unmatched junction bases: 20. CDR3 amino acids: CASSLNLFGYQGAPGYTF. As DNA, the CDR3 is TGCGCCAGCAGCCTCAACCTGTTTGGTTACCAGGGGGCCCCTGGCTACACCTTC.

The rearrangement uses TRBV6-5 and TRBJ1-5; 10 bases fit TRBD1. The CDR3 is 14 residues long. Germline loops: CDR1 MNHEY, CDR2 SVGAGI. CDR3 protein: CASRRGQGNQPQHF. The CDR3 DNA reads as TGTGCTTCCCGGCGGGGACAGGGGAATCAGCCCCAGCATTTT.

The table lists this clone with a few counts. The genes are TRBV2 and TRBJ1-2, with 7 bases lining up with TRBD1. The CDR3 runs to 14 residues. Germline CDR1 SNHLY, CDR2 FYNNEI. Losses at the gene ends were 6 bases for V and 6 bases for J; bases not matched to a gene: 10. In DNA form, the CDR3 reads TGTGCCAGCAGGGCTAGACAGGGTTCGGATGGCTACACCTTC. The encoded protein is CASRARQGSDGYTF.

This clone came up once. The rearrangement joins TRBV28 to TRBJ2-6; D remains ambiguous. The CDR3 loop spans 18 amino acids. Trimming cost V 6 bases and J 0 bases, with 18 bases left between them. Germline CDR1 is MDHEN and CDR2 is SYDVKM. Here the CDR3 reads CASSSTTVTPSGANVLTF. The CDR3 DNA sequence: TGTGCCAGCAGCTCCACAACAGTTACTCCCTCTGGGGCCAACGTCCTGACTTTC.

The genes are TRBV9 and TRBJ2-7; no firm D call. This CDR3 has 16 residues. V lost 3 bases, J lost 4 bases, and 20 bases lay in between. In germline, CDR1 is SGDLS, CDR2 YYNGEE. The chain's CDR3 is CASSGPPTPSYYEQYF. In nucleotides, the CDR3 is TGTGCCAGCAGCGGGCCCCCGACACCCTCCTATTACGAGCAGTACTTC.

This sequence joins TRBV4-2 and TRBJ1-2, with a weak D call TRBD1 (5 bases). Germline V gene data show CDR1 as LGHNA and CDR2 as YNFKEQ. The V gene lost 5 bases and the J gene lost 4 bases, with 14 bases spanning the gap. This CDR3 comprises 14 residues. CDR3 in DNA: TGTGCCAGCAGCAATCCGACAGCGCTCTATGGCTACACCTTC. Its translation is CASSNPTALYGYTF.

The chain joins TRBV11-2 to TRBJ1-1, with a tentative D call TRBD1 (5 bases). From germline, CDR1 is SGHAT and CDR2 FQNNGV. This CDR3 region has 14 residues. V lost 3 bases and J lost 3, with 11 bases in between. The CDR3 region has the DNA TGTGCCAGCAGCTTGCAGGGAATGGACACTGAAGCTTTCTTT. This sequence encodes CASSLQGMDTEAFF.

This clone appeared once. The chain combines TRBV4-1 with TRBJ1-4; D not resolved. CDR3 length: 12 residues. Per the germline V gene, CDR1 is MGHRA and CDR2 is YSYEKL. Trimming shortened V by 3 bases and J by 6 bases, and 5 bases separated the two germline ends. The DNA of the CDR3 is TGCGCCAGCAGCCATCCCTATGAAAAACTGTTTTTT. This encodes CASSHPYEKLFF.

The chain is built from TRBV6-1 and TRBJ2-1, with 10 bases identical to TRBD1. From germline, CDR1 is MNHNS and CDR2 SASEGT. With V trimmed by 8 bases and J by 12 bases, 10 bases remained unmatched. The CDR3 has 13 amino acids. The CDR3 is CASVGTGESGQFF. The CDR3 bases are TGTGCCAGCGTCGGGACAGGGGAGTCGGGGCAGTTCTTC.

The chain joins TRBV18 to TRBJ1-2; tentative D call: TRBD1 (6 bases). From germline, CDR1 is KGHSH and CDR2 LQKENI. The CDR3 spans 15 residues. V lost 3 bases to trimming and J lost 6 bases, with 17 bases between them. The CDR3: CASSPTMSGVNGYTF. The CDR3 bases are TGTGCCAGCTCACCCACGATGTCAGGGGTCAATGGCTACACCTTC.

V and J are TRBV7-2 and TRBJ2-2, with D possibly matching TRBD2 (6 bases). Germline-derived CDR1 and CDR2 are SGHTA and FQGNSA. This CDR3 comprises 15 residues. The V gene lost 7 bases and the J gene lost 5 bases, with 17 bases spanning the gap. Here the CDR3 reads CASNPFSGLTGELFF. The CDR3 nucleotides read TGTGCCAGCAACCCCTTTAGCGGTCTAACCGGGGAGCTGTTTTTT.

The rearrangement uses TRBV6-1 and TRBJ2-7; D call uncertain. CDR1 is MNHNS, CDR2 SASEGT, per germline. The germline V and J ends were trimmed by 4 bases and 2 bases, with 21 bases remaining between them. The CDR3 extends over 17 amino acids. In DNA, the CDR3 is TGTGCCAGCAGTGTTTACGTAAACACTTTTACTACCTACGAGCAGTACTTC. Its protein product is CASSVYVNTFTTYEQYF.

The CDR3 nucleotides are TGTGCCATCGCGGGAAGTACCAGCACAGATACGCAGTATTTT. It translates to CAIAGSTSTDTQYF. The genes are TRBV10-3 and TRBJ2-3; D perhaps matches TRBD2 (6 bases). The CDR3 is made up of 14 amino acids. V gave up 8 bases and J gave up 0 bases, with 12 bases separating them. In germline, CDR1 is ENHRY, CDR2 SYGVKD.